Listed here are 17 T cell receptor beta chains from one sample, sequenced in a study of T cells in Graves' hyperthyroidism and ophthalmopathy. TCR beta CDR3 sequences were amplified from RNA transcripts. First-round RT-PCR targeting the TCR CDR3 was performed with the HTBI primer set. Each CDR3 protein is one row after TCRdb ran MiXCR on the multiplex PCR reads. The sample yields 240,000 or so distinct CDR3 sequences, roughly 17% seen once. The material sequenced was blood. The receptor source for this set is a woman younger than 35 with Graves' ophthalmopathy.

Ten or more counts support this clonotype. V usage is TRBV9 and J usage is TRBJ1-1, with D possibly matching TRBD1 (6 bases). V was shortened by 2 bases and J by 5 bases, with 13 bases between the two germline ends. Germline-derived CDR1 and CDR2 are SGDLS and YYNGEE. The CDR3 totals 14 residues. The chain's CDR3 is CASSVGTPRTEAFF. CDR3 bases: TGTGCCAGCAGCGTCGGGACACCCAGGACTGAAGCTTTCTTT.

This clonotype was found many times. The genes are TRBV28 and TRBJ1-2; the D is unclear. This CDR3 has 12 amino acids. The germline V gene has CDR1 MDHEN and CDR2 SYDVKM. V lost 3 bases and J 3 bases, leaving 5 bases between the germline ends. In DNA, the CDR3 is TGTGCCAGCAGTTTGGCAGACTATGGCTACACCTTC. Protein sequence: CASSLADYGYTF.

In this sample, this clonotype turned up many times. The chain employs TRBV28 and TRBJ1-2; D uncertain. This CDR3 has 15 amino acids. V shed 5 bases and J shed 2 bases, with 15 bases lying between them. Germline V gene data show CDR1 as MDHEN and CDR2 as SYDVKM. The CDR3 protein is CASSRPSELNYGYTF. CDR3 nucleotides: TGTGCCAGCAGTCGCCCCTCGGAGTTAAACTATGGCTACACCTTC.

CDR3 in amino acids: CASRFRGGAVQFF. CDR3 nucleotide sequence: TGTGCCAGCAGGTTTAGAGGGGGAGCGGTGCAGTTCTTC. The chain uses TRBV5-6 and TRBJ2-1, with D tentatively TRBD1 (6 bases). Germline V gives CDR1 SGHDT, CDR2 YYEEEE. This CDR3 is built from 13 residues. Trimming took off 5 bases at V and 12 bases at J, with 18 bases between the two ends.

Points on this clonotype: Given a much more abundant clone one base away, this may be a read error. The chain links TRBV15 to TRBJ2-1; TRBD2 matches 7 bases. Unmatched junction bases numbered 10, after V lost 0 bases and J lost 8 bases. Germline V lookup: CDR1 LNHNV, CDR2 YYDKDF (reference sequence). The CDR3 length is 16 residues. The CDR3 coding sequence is TGTGCCACCAGCAGAGAAAGGGGACTACGGTACGATGAGCAGTTCTTC. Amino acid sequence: CATSRERGLRYDEQFF.

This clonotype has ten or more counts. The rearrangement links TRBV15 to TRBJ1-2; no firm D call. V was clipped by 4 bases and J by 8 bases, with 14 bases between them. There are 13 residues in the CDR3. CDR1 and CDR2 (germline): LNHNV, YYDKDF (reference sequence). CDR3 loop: CATSTNLQWGYTF. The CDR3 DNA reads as TGTGCCACCAGCACGAACCTCCAATGGGGCTACACCTTC. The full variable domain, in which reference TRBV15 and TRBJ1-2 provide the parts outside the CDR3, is DAMVIQNPRYQVTQFGKPVTLSCSQTLNHNVMYWYQQKSSQAPKLLFHYYDKDFNNEADTPDNFQSRRPNTSFCFLDIRSPGLGDTAMYLCATSTNLQWGYTFGSGTRLTVV.

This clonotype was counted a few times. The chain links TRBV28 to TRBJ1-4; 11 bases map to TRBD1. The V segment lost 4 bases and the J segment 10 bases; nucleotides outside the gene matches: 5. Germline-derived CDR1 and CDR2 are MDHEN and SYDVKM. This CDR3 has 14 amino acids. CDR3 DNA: TGTGCCAGCAGTTCTCTCGGGACAGGGGGAAAACTGTTTTTT. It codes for CASSSLGTGGKLFF. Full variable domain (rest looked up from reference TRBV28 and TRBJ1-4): DVKVTQSSRYLVKRTGEKVFLECVQDMDHENMFWYRQDPGLGLRLIYFSYDVKMKEKGDIPEGYSVSREKKERFSLILESASTNQTSMYLCASSSLGTGGKLFFGSGTQLSVL.

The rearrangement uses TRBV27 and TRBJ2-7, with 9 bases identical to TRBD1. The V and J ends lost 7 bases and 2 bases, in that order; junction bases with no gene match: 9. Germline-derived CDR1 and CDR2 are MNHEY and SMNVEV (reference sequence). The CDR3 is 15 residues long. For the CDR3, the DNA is TGTGCCAGCAACCCGGGACAGGGAATCCCCTACGAGCAGTACTTC. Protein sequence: CASNPGQGIPYEQYF.

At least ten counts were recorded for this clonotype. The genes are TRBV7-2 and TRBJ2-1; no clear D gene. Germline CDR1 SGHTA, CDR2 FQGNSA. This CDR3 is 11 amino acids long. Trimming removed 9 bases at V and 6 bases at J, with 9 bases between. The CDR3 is CASLQFNEQFF. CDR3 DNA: TGTGCCAGTCTACAGTTCAATGAGCAGTTCTTC. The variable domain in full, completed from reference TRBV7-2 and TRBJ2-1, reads GAGVSQSPSNKVTEKGKDVELRCDPISGHTALYWYRQSLGQGLEFLIYFQGNSAPDKSGLPSDRFSAERTGGSVSTLTIQRTQQEDSAVYLCASLQFNEQFFGPGTRLTVL.

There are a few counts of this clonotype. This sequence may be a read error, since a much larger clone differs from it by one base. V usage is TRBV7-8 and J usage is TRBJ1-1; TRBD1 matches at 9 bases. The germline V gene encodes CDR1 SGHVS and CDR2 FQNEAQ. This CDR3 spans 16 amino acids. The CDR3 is CASGLGTGQRQGEAFF. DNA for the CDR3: TGTGCCAGCGGCTTAGGGACAGGGCAAAGACAGGGTGAAGCTTTCTTT.

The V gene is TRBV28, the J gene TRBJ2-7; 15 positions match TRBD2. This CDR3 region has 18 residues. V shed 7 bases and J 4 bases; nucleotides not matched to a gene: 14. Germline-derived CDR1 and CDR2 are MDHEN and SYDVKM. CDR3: CASNPTVRTSGRDYEQYF. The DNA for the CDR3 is TGTGCCAGCAACCCAACGGTGAGGACTAGCGGGAGGGATTACGAGCAGTACTTC.

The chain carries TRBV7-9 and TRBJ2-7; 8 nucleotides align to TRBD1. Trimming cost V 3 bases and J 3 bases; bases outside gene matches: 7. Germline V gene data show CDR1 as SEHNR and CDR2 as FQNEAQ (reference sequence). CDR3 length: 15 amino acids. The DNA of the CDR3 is TGTGCCAGCAGCTTCAATCCAGGACAGGGCTACGAGCAGTACTTC. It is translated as CASSFNPGQGYEQYF. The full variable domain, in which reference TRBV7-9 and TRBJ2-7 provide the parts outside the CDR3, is DTGVSQNPRHKITKRGQNVTFRCDPISEHNRLYWYRQTLGQGPEFLTYFQNEAQLEKSRLLSDRFSAERPKGSFSTLEIQRTEQGDSAMYLCASSFNPGQGYEQYFGPGTRLTVT.

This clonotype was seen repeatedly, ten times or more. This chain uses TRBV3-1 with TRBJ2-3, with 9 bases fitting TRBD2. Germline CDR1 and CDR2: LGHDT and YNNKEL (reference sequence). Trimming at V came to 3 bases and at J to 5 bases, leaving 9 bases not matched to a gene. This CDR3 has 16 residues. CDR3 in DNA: TGTGCCAGCAGCCAGGATTTAGCGGGGGAAGTAGATACGCAGTATTTT. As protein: CASSQDLAGEVDTQYF.

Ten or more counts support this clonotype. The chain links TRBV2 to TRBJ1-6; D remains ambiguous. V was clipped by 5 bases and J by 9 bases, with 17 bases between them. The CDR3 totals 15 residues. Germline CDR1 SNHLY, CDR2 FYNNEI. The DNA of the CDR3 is TGTGCCAGCAGTTCCGGGAAAGATGGAACTTCACCCCTCCACTTT. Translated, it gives CASSSGKDGTSPLHF. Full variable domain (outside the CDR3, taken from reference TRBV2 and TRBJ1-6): EPEVTQTPSHQVTQMGQEVILRCVPISNHLYFYWYRQILGQKVEFLVSFYNNEISEKSEIFDDQFSVERPDGSNFTLKIRSTKLEDSAMYFCASSSGKDGTSPLHFGNGTRLTVT.

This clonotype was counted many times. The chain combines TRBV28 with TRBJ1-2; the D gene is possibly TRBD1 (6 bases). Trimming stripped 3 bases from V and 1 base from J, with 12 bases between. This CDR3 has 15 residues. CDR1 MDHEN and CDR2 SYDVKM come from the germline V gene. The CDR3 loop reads CASSLPRQVNYGYTF. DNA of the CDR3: TGTGCCAGCAGTTTGCCTCGACAGGTTAACTATGGCTACACCTTC.

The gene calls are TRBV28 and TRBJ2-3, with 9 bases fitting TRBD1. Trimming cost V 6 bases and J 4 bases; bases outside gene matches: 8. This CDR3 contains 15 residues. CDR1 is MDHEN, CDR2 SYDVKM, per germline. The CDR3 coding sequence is TGTGCCAGCAGCCGGACAGGGGTCGGCGCAGATACGCAGTATTTT. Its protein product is CASSRTGVGADTQYF. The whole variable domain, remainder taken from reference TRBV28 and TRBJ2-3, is DVKVTQSSRYLVKRTGEKVFLECVQDMDHENMFWYRQDPGLGLRLIYFSYDVKMKEKGDIPEGYSVSREKKERFSLILESASTNQTSMYLCASSRTGVGADTQYFGPGTRLTVL.

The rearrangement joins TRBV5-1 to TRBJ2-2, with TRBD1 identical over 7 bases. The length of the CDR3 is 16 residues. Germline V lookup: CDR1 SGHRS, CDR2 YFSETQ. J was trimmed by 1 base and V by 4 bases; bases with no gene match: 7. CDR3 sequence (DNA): TGCGCCAGCAGCACCACGACAGGGATGAACACCGGGGAGCTGTTTTTT. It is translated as CASSTTTGMNTGELFF.